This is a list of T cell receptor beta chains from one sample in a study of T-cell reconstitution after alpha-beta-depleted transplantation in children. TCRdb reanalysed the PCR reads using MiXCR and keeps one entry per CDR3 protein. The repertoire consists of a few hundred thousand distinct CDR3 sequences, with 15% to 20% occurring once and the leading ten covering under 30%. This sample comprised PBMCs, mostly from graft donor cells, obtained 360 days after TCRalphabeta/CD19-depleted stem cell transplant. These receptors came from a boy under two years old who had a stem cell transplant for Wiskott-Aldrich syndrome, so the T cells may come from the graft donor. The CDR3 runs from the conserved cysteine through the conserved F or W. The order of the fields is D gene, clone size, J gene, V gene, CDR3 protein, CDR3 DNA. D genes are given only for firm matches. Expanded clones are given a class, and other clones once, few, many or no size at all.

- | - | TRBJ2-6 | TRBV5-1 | CASSLVMLSGANVLTF | TGCGCCAGCAGCTTGGTCATGCTTTCTGGGGCCAACGTCCTGACTTTC
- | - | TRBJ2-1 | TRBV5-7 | CASSPKGRATYNEQFF | TGTGCCAGCAGCCCAAAAGGCAGAGCAACCTACAATGAGCAGTTCTTC
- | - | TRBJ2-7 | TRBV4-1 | CASSHDRTYEQYF | TGCGCCAGCTCCCATGACAGGACCTACGAGCAGTACTTC
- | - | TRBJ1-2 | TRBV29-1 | CSARAPDGYTF | TGCAGCGCCCGAGCTCCAGATGGCTACACCTTC
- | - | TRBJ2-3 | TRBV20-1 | CSAPPGVSTDTQYF | TGCAGTGCTCCACCGGGGGTCAGCACAGATACGCAGTATTTT
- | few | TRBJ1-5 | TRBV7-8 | CASSIRTELQPQHF | TGTGCCAGCAGCATCCGGACAGAGCTTCAGCCCCAGCATTTT
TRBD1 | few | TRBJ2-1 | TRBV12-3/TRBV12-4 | CASRGADRGWYNEQFF | TGTGCCAGCAGGGGGGCCGACAGGGGGTGGTACAATGAGCAGTTCTTC
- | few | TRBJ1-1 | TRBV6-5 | CASSYPLGGAFNTEAFF | TGTGCCAGCAGTTACCCGTTGGGGGGGGCCTTCAACACTGAAGCTTTCTTT
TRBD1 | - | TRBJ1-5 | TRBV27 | CASSRRGYSNQPQHF | TGTGCCAGCAGTCGCAGGGGGTACAGCAATCAGCCCCAGCATTTT
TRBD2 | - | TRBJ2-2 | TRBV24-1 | CATSDPSGGATGELFF | TGTGCCACCAGTGATCCGAGCGGGGGGGCGACCGGGGAGCTGTTTTTT
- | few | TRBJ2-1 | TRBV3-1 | CASGRRSYNEQFF | TGTGCCAGCGGGAGGCGCTCCTACAATGAGCAGTTCTTC
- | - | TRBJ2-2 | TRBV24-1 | CATSAVWTGELFF | TGTGCCACCAGTGCTGTCTGGACCGGGGAGCTGTTTTTT
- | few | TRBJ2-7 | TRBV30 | CAWSAQGRDSYEQYF | TGTGCCTGGAGTGCACAGGGAAGGGACTCCTACGAGCAGTACTTC
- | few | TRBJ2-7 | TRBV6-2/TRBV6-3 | CASSLLGERLGYEQYF | TGTGCCAGCAGTCTGTTGGGGGAGAGGTTGGGCTACGAGCAGTACTTC
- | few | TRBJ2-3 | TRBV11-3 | CASSQWRWGTDTQYF | TGTGCCAGCAGCCAATGGAGGTGGGGCACAGATACGCAGTATTTT
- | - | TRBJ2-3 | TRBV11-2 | CASSSSRADTQYF | TGTGCCAGCAGTTCCTCTAGAGCAGATACGCAGTATTTT
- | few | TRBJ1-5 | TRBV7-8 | CASSSGQSWPQHF | TGTGCCAGCAGCTCAGGACAAAGTTGGCCCCAGCATTTT
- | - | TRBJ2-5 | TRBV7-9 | CASSFGGGGETQYF | TGTGCCAGCAGCTTTGGCGGGGGCGGAGAGACCCAGTACTTC
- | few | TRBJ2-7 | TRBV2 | CASRGESPSYEQYF | TGTGCCAGCAGGGGGGAGAGCCCCTCCTACGAGCAGTACTTC
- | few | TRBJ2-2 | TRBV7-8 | CASSPPWVEGTGELFF | TGTGCCAGCAGCCCCCCCTGGGTGGAAGGGACCGGGGAGCTGTTTTTT
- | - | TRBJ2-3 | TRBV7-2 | CASSLTGRDTQYF | TGTGCCAGCAGCTTAACGGGGCGGGATACGCAGTATTTT
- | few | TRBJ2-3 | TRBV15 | CATSRDSTPTDTQYF | TGTGCCACCAGCAGAGATTCTACCCCCACAGATACGCAGTATTTT
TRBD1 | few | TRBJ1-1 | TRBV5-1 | CASSFGRDRVNTEAFF | TGCGCCAGCAGCTTTGGTCGGGACAGGGTGAACACTGAAGCTTTCTTT
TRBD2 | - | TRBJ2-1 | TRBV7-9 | CASSIYSGGSYNEQFF | TGTGCCAGCAGTATCTATAGCGGGGGCTCCTACAATGAGCAGTTCTTC
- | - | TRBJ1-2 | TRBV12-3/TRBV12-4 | CASSLKRGNYGYTF | TGTGCCAGCAGTTTAAAGAGGGGTAACTATGGCTACACCTTC
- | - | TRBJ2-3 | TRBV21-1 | CATGRGHSTDTQYF | TGTGCCACCGGAAGGGGTCATAGCACAGATACGCAGTATTTT
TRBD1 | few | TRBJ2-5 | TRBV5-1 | CASSNRPGTGKETQYF | TGCGCCAGCAGCAACCGTCCCGGGACAGGGAAGGAGACCCAGTACTTC
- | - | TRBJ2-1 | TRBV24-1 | CATSDFRHRDEQFF | TGTGCCACCAGTGATTTTAGGCACCGGGATGAGCAGTTCTTC
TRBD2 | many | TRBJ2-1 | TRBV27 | CASSSAAGLAGGLYNEQFF | TGTGCCAGCAGTTCCGCAGCGGGACTAGCGGGAGGGTTATACAATGAGCAGTTCTTC
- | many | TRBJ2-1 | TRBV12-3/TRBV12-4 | CASSSDGPNEQFF | TGTGCCAGCAGTTCGGACGGACCCAATGAGCAGTTCTTC
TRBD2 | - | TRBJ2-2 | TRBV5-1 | CASSLFSSGSSGELFF | TGCGCCAGCAGCTTGTTTTCCAGCGGGAGTTCCGGGGAGCTGTTTTTT
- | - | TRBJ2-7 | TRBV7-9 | CASSLTNGRGEQYF | TGTGCCAGCAGCTTAACCAATGGGCGGGGCGAGCAGTACTTC
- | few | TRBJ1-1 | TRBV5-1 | CASSFSGAEAFF | TGCGCCAGCAGCTTTTCGGGGGCGGAAGCTTTCTTT
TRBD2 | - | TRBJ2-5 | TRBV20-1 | CSAIGRGPQETQYF | TGCAGTGCTATAGGGAGGGGACCTCAAGAGACCCAGTACTTC
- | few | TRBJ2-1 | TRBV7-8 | CASSGYSSYNEQFF | TGTGCCAGCAGTGGGTATAGCTCCTACAATGAGCAGTTCTTC
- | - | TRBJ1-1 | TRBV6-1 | CATFTRGSVGEAFF | TGTGCCACCTTCACGCGGGGCTCCGTGGGGGAAGCTTTCTTT
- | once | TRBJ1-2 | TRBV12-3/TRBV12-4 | CASSSGIFNYGYTF | TGTGCCAGCAGTTCCGGGATCTTTAACTATGGCTACACCTTC
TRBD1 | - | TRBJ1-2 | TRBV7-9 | CASRPLTGGRNYGYTF | TGTGCCAGCAGACCTTTGACAGGGGGGAGGAACTATGGCTACACCTTC
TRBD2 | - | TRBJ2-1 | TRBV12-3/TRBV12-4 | CASSFWTSKSSNEQFF | TGTGCCAGCAGTTTTTGGACTAGCAAGTCATCCAATGAGCAGTTCTTC
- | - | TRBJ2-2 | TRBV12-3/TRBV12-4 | CASSPYQGRIGGELFF | TGTGCCAGCAGCCCGTATCAGGGGCGCATAGGCGGGGAGCTGTTTTTT
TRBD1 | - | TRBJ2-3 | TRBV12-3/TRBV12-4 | CASRVGQAGDTQYF | TGTGCCAGCAGGGTGGGACAGGCGGGAGATACGCAGTATTTT
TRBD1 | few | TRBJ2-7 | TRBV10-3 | CAIRQGYEQYF | TGTGCCATCAGACAGGGGTACGAGCAGTACTTC
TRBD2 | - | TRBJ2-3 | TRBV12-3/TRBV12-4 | CASRTNTGTSGTDTQYF | TGTGCCAGCAGGACGAATACCGGGACTAGCGGCACAGATACGCAGTATTTT
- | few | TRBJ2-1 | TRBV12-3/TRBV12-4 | CASSFWGFGGNEQFF | TGTGCCAGCAGTTTTTGGGGATTCGGAGGAAATGAGCAGTTCTTC
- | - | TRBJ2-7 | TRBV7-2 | CASSLSMAGGLYEQYF | TGTGCCAGCAGCTTAAGTATGGCTGGGGGGCTCTACGAGCAGTACTTC
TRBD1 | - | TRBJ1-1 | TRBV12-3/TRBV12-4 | CASRTDRANTEAFF | TGTGCCAGCAGAACGGACAGGGCGAACACTGAAGCTTTCTTT
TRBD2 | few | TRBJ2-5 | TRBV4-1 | CASSFRPSGGQETQYF | TGCGCCAGCAGTTTCCGACCTAGCGGGGGTCAAGAGACCCAGTACTTC
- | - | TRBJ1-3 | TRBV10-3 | CAISEGVSSGNTIYF | TGTGCCATCAGTGAAGGAGTTAGCTCTGGAAACACCATATATTTT
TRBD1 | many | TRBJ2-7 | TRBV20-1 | CSAIGTDLYEQYF | TGCAGTGCTATCGGGACAGACCTCTACGAGCAGTACTTC
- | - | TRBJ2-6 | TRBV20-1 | CSATHRDLPLSGANVLTF | TGCAGTGCTACCCACCGGGACCTCCCCCTCTCTGGGGCCAACGTCCTGACTTTC
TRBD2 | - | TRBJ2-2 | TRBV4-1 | CASSRTSGSPGELFF | TGCGCCAGCAGCCGGACTAGCGGGAGCCCCGGGGAGCTGTTTTTT
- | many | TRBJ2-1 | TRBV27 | CASSLSGWDNEQFF | TGTGCCAGCAGTTTAAGCGGGTGGGACAATGAGCAGTTCTTC
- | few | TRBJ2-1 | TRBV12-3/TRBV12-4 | CASSPQGSSYNEQFF | TGTGCCAGCAGTCCTCAGGGGAGCTCCTACAATGAGCAGTTCTTC
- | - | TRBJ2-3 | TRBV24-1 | CATSDLGVDTQYF | TGTGCCACCAGTGATTTGGGCGTAGATACGCAGTATTTT